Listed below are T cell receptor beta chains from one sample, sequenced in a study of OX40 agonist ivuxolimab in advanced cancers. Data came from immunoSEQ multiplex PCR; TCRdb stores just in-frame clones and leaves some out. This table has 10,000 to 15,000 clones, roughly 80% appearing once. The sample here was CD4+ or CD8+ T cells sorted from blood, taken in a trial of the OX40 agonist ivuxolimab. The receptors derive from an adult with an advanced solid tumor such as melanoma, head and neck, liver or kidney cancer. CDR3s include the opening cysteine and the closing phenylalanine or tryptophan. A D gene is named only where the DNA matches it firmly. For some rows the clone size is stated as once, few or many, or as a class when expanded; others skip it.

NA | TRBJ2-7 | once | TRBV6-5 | CASSYSQGRYEQYF | TGTGCCAGCAGTTACTCGCAGGGTCGCTACGAGCAGTACTTC
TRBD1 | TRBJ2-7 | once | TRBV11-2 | CASSMGTGGKSSYEQYF | TGTGCCAGCAGCATGGGGACAGGGGGTAAGAGCTCCTACGAGCAGTACTTC
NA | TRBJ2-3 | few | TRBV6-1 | CASSAGGLGSDTQYF | TGTGCCAGCAGTGCCGGCGGGTTAGGGTCAGATACGCAGTATTTT
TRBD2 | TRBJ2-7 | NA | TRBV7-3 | CASSPSGSHSYEQYF | TGTGCCAGCAGCCCTAGCGGGAGTCACTCCTACGAGCAGTACTTC
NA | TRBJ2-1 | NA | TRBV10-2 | CASKPRGYNEQFF | TGCGCCAGCAAACCCCGGGGATACAATGAGCAGTTCTTC
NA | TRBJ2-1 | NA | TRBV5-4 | CASSLGVNEQFF | TGTGCCAGCAGCTTGGGGGTCAATGAGCAGTTCTTC
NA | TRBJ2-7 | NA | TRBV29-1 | CSVTSSGEQYF | TGCAGCGTTACTAGTTCGGGCGAGCAGTACTTC
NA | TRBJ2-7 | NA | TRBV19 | CASSLGQNYEQYF | TGTGCCAGTAGTCTAGGACAGAACTACGAGCAGTACTTC
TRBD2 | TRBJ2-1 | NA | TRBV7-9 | CASSPSSGPAYNEQFF | TGTGCCAGCAGCCCCTCTAGCGGGCCGGCCTACAATGAGCAGTTCTTC
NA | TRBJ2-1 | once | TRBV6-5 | CASSTDYYNEQFF | TGTGCCAGCAGTACGGACTACTACAATGAGCAGTTCTTC
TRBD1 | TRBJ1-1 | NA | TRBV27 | CASSNRQGGTEAFF | TGTGCCAGCAGCAACCGACAGGGGGGCACTGAAGCTTTCTTT
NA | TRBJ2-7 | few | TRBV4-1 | CASSHGNTYEQYF | TGCGCCAGCAGCCATGGGAACACCTACGAGCAGTACTTC
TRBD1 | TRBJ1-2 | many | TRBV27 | CASRSGQGYHGYTF | TGTGCCAGCAGATCCGGACAGGGGTACCATGGCTACACCTTC
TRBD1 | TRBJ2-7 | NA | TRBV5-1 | CASRRGTGAYYEQYF | TGCGCCAGCAGGCGTGGGACAGGGGCTTACTACGAGCAGTACTTC
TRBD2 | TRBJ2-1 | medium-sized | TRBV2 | CASSTSGSYNEQFF | TGTGCCAGCAGTACTAGCGGGTCCTACAATGAGCAGTTCTTC
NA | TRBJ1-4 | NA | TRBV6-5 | CASGLGGLEKLFF | TGTGCCAGCGGGTTAGGGGGACTTGAAAAACTGTTTTTT
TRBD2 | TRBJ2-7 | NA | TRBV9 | CASSEGLADYEQYF | TGTGCCAGCAGCGAGGGACTAGCGGACTACGAGCAGTACTTC
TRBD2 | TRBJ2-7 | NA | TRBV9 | CASSTGLAGANEQYF | TGTGCCAGCAGCACCGGGCTAGCGGGAGCAAACGAGCAGTACTTC
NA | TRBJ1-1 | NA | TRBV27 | CASGRGNTEAFF | TGTGCCTCGGGTCGGGGGAACACTGAAGCTTTCTTT
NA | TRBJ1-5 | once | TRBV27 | CASSLGSNQPQHF | TGTGCCAGCAGTTTGGGAAGCAATCAGCCCCAGCATTTT